The rows below give T cell receptor beta chains drawn from one sample of a study of memory CD4+ T cells and cytomegalovirus serostatus. TCRdb's copy holds only in-frame clones and misses some; the assay was immunoSEQ multiplex PCR. The data show some 50,000 clones, just over 75% seen once. Sequences were obtained from memory CD4+ T cells from blood. Every receptor here comes from an adult in good health and CMV-seronegative. Each CDR3 is given with its conserved first and last residue. A D gene is named only where the DNA matches it firmly. Clone sizes are given selectively: once, few, many, or a class where the clone is expanded.

d_gene	v_gene	abundance	j_gene	len	CDR3aa	CDR3nt
.	TRBV29-1	.	TRBJ2-5	13	CSVEVAAQETQYF	TGCAGCGTTGAAGTAGCGGCTCAAGAGACCCAGTACTTC
.	TRBV19	few	TRBJ1-1	13	CASSTHSLTEAFF	TGTGCCAGTAGTACCCATTCTCTCACTGAAGCTTTCTTT
.	TRBV6-6	.	TRBJ2-1	15	CASSYTGQYAAEQFF	TGTGCCAGCAGTTACACAGGGCAGTATGCGGCTGAGCAGTTCTTC
.	TRBV5-6	.	TRBJ2-7	14	CASSFGTISYEQYF	TGTGCCAGCAGCTTTGGGACGATTAGCTACGAGCAGTACTTC
.	TRBV5-8	.	TRBJ1-6	13	CASSRRVNSPLHF	TGTGCCAGCAGCCGGCGGGTTAATTCACCCCTCCACTTT
.	TRBV4-3	.	TRBJ1-4	13	CASGGTFAGKLFF	TGCGCCAGCGGAGGAACTTTCGCGGGAAAACTGTTTTTT
TRBD1	TRBV6-5	few	TRBJ2-7	13	CASRQGGSYEQYF	TGTGCCTCCCGACAGGGGGGTTCCTACGAGCAGTACTTC
.	TRBV18	.	TRBJ1-1	15	CASSPRKLTVTEAFF	TGTGCCAGCTCACCAAGGAAGCTGACAGTCACTGAAGCTTTCTTT
TRBD1	TRBV18	.	TRBJ1-1	16	CASSPSPQGVNTEAFF	TGTGCCAGCTCACCATCACCACAGGGGGTGAACACTGAAGCTTTCTTT
TRBD2	TRBV7-7	.	TRBJ2-1	13	CASSKGLYNEQFF	TGTGCTAGCAGCAAGGGACTATACAATGAGCAGTTCTTC
.	TRBV19	.	TRBJ2-5	13	CASSMEGRETQYF	TGTGCCAGTAGTATGGAGGGCCGGGAGACCCAGTACTTC
TRBD2	TRBV27	.	TRBJ2-5	16	CASAAASGRIVETQYF	TGTGCCAGTGCCGCGGCTAGCGGGAGAATCGTGGAGACCCAGTACTTC
TRBD2	TRBV5-1	.	TRBJ2-1	15	CASSSLPGLANEQFF	TGCGCCAGCAGCTCCTTACCGGGACTAGCGAATGAGCAGTTCTTC
TRBD1	TRBV4-1	.	TRBJ1-2	13	CASSQGQGRGYTF	TGCGCCAGCAGCCAGGGACAGGGAAGAGGCTACACCTTC
TRBD1	TRBV7-9	.	TRBJ2-7	17	CASSLIGQGLGSYEQYF	TGTGCCAGCAGCTTAATAGGACAGGGGCTTGGCTCCTACGAGCAGTACTTC
.	TRBV5-5	.	TRBJ2-2	15	CASSEVELGTGELFF	TGTGCCAGCAGTGAAGTCGAGCTGGGCACCGGGGAGCTGTTTTTT
.	TRBV19	.	TRBJ1-2	10	CAIPQRGYTF	TGTGCCATCCCGCAGAGAGGCTACACCTTC
TRBD2	TRBV27	.	TRBJ2-2	15	CASSFLAGATGELFF	TGTGCCAGCAGTTTCCTAGCGGGGGCCACCGGGGAGCTGTTTTTT
TRBD1	TRBV11-2	once	TRBJ2-4	16	CASSSQGPVAKNIQYF	TGTGCCAGCAGCTCACAGGGGCCAGTGGCCAAAAACATTCAGTACTTC
TRBD2	TRBV11-3	.	TRBJ2-1	14	CASSRPVERGVQFF	TGTGCCAGCAGCCGACCGGTCGAGCGGGGAGTGCAGTTCTTC
TRBD1	TRBV10-3	.	TRBJ1-2	13	CAIKGTDRSGYTF	TGTGCCATCAAAGGAACGGACAGGTCTGGCTACACCTTC
TRBD1	TRBV9	once	TRBJ1-2	16	CASSVVPGGQSDGYTF	TGTGCCAGCAGCGTAGTTCCCGGGGGACAGAGCGATGGCTACACCTTC
.	TRBV15	.	TRBJ2-5	14	CATSREGARKTQYF	TGTGCCACCAGCAGAGAGGGTGCTCGGAAGACCCAGTACTTC
TRBD1	TRBV7-8	.	TRBJ1-1	12	CASTRGGTEAFF	TGTGCCAGCACCAGGGGGGGCACTGAAGCTTTCTTT
.	TRBV11-3	few	TRBJ2-1	15	CASSYGFRENDEQFF	TGTGCCAGCAGCTATGGTTTCCGGGAGAACGATGAGCAGTTCTTC
.	TRBV2	.	TRBJ1-5	14	CASRFTSSNQPQHF	TGTGCCAGCAGGTTTACATCTAGCAATCAGCCCCAGCATTTT
.	TRBV6-5	.	TRBJ1-1	14	CASSGWLSDTEAFF	TGTGCCAGCAGTGGGTGGTTATCGGACACTGAAGCTTTCTTT
TRBD2	TRBV7-9	.	TRBJ2-1	16	CASRTWASGSHNEQFF	TGTGCCAGCAGAACCTGGGCTAGCGGGAGTCACAATGAGCAGTTCTTC
.	TRBV19	.	TRBJ2-6	10	CASGANVLTF	TGTGCCAGCGGCGCCAACGTCCTGACTTTC
.	TRBV19	.	TRBJ1-1	13	CASSILVNTEAFF	TGTGCCAGTAGTATACTCGTGAACACTGAAGCTTTCTTT
TRBD2	TRBV5-4	.	TRBJ2-5	15	CASSLYGRAGETQYF	TGTGCCAGCAGCTTGTACGGGAGGGCCGGAGAGACCCAGTACTTC
.	TRBV28	.	TRBJ1-4	17	CASSPSYRATRDEKLFF	TGTGCCAGCAGTCCATCTTACCGGGCCACAAGGGATGAAAAACTGTTTTTT
.	TRBV18	once	TRBJ1-1	13	CASSSTGNTEAFF	TGTGCCAGCTCATCGACAGGGAACACTGAAGCTTTCTTT
.	TRBV7-9	once	TRBJ2-3	16	CASSFETGASTDTQYF	TGTGCCAGCAGCTTTGAAACAGGAGCTAGCACAGATACGCAGTATTTT
.	TRBV27	medium-sized	TRBJ2-5	13	CASSHRAQETQYF	TGTGCCAGCAGTCACAGGGCCCAAGAGACCCAGTACTTC
.	TRBV5-4	.	TRBJ2-3	12	CASSSHTDTQYF	TGTGCCAGCAGCTCTCACACAGATACGCAGTATTTT